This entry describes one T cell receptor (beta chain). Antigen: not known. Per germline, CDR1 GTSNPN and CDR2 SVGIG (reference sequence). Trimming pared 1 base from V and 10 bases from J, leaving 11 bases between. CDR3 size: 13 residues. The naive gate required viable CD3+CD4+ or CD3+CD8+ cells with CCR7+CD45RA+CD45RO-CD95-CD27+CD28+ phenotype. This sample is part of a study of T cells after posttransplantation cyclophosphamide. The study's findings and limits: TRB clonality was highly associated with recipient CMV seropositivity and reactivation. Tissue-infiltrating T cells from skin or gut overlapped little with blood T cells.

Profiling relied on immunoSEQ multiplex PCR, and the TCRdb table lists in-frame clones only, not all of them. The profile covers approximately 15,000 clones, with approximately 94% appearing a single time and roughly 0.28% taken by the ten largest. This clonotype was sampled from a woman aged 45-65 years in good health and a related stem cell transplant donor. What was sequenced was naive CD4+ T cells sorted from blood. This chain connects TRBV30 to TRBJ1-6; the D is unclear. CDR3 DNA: TGTGCCTGGAGTGGGCAGGTTAGGTCACCCCTCCACTTT. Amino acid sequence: CAWSGQVRSPLHF.